Below are 27 T cell receptor beta chains sequenced from a single sample in a study of cytotoxic CD8 clonotypes in ibrutinib-treated CLL (dated by TCRdb to the early 2020s). Library preparation employed the immunoSEQ multiplex PCR assay. This is the immuneACCESS table as TCRdb keeps it, with only in-frame sequences that have V and J called. A part of the clones is gone; compared with another copy, unresolved V genes explain less than half, and the rest is unexplained. The sample contains approximately 100,000 clones, around four fifths of them found a single time. The ten largest make up 25% to 40% of the sample. The label giving this sample's time point can be read as: roughly 12 months on ibrutinib. The sample in question was PBMCs, obtained after 12 months of ibrutinib treatment. The receptors come from a human donor with chronic lymphocytic leukemia.

The V and J genes are TRBV5-4 and TRBJ2-6; D is unclear. The V and J ends lost 6 bases and 2 bases respectively, with 9 bases between them. Germline V lookup: CDR1 SGHNT, CDR2 YYREEE (reference sequence). The CDR3 sequence is 14 residues long. This CDR3 is CASNDDPGANVLTF. Here the CDR3 DNA reads TGTGCCAGCAATGACGATCCTGGGGCCAACGTCCTGACTTTC.

This clone showed up just a few times. V is TRBV27 and J is TRBJ2-7; 8 bases match TRBD1. J gave up 4 bases and V 5 bases, and 13 bases lay outside the gene matches. The germline V gene encodes CDR1 MNHEY and CDR2 SMNVEV (reference sequence). This CDR3 region has 16 residues. CDR3 amino acids: CASSPHEAGGGYEQYF. Written as DNA, the CDR3 is TGTGCCAGCAGTCCCCATGAGGCAGGGGGCGGGTACGAGCAGTACTTC.

The genes are TRBV29-1 and TRBJ1-4, with D perhaps matching TRBD1 (6 bases). The V gene's germline CDR1 is SQVTM and CDR2 ANQGSEA. The V end lost 6 bases, the J end lost 0 bases, and 14 bases lay between the germline ends. The CDR3 runs 15 residues. The CDR3 loop is CSVARGDATNEKLFF. Written as DNA, the CDR3 is TGCAGCGTCGCAAGGGGGGATGCAACTAATGAAAAACTGTTTTTT.

The chain recombines TRBV15 with TRBJ1-2, with no clear D. This CDR3 has 13 amino acids. Germline CDR1 reads LNHNV; CDR2 reads YYDKDF (reference sequence). V shed 1 base and J shed 1 base, with 4 bases lying between them. CDR3 DNA: TGTGCCACCAGCAGAGGGCTTAACTATGGCTACACCTTC. Residues: CATSRGLNYGYTF.

V gene TRBV19 combines with J gene TRBJ1-6; 7 bases are a match to TRBD1. The CDR3 sequence is 14 residues long. The V and J ends lost 9 bases and 0 bases, in that order; junction bases with no gene match: 2. CDR1 and CDR2 from the germline V gene are LNHDA and SQIVND (reference sequence). This CDR3 is CARHRGSYNSPLHF. The CDR3 DNA follows: TGTGCCAGACACAGGGGCTCCTATAATTCACCCCTCCACTTT.

The table lists this clone with a count of one. The rearrangement joins TRBV25-1 to TRBJ2-1; the match to TRBD2 covers 12 bases. V was pared by 5 bases and J by 8 bases, with 7 bases of the junction left unmatched. The V gene's germline CDR1 is MGHDK and CDR2 SYGVNS. This CDR3 has 15 amino acids. The CDR3 loop reads CASSRLAGGLDEQFF. DNA of the CDR3: TGTGCCAGCAGTAGGCTAGCGGGGGGGCTGGATGAGCAGTTCTTC. The variable domain in full, with the rest retrieved from reference TRBV25-1 and TRBJ2-1, is EADIYQTPRYLVIGTGKKITLECSQTMGHDKMYWYQQDPGMELHLIHYSYGVNSTEKGDLSSESTVSRIRTEHFPLTLESARPSHTSQYLCASSRLAGGLDEQFFGPGTRLTVL.

The chain employs TRBV7-8 and TRBJ2-7; D may be TRBD1 (6 bases). The CDR3 length is 12 residues. Germline V gene sequence: CDR1 SGHVS, CDR2 FQNEAQ. The V end was cut by 5 bases, the J end by 9 bases, with 14 bases between. The CDR3 nucleotides read TGTGCCAGCAGCCCCGCAGGGGCTCGGCAGTACTTC. It translates to CASSPAGARQYF.

This clone was seen only a few times. The rearrangement uses TRBV19 and TRBJ1-1; D remains ambiguous. The CDR3 covers 14 residues. CDR1 and CDR2 from the germline V gene are LNHDA and SQIVND (reference sequence). The V end was cut by 3 bases, the J end by 6 bases, with 14 bases between. The DNA of the CDR3 is TGTGCCAGTAGTATTGCAGGCCTACGGGCTGAAGCTTTCTTT. Protein: CASSIAGLRAEAFF.

This clone occurred a few times. The V gene is TRBV20-1, the J gene TRBJ1-1, with D unresolved. Germline V lookup: CDR1 DFQATT, CDR2 SNEGSKA (reference sequence). The CDR3 covers 11 residues. V shed 6 bases and J shed 10 bases, with 15 bases lying between them. CDR3 protein: CSAPRGEGAFF. Here the CDR3 DNA reads TGCAGTGCCCCCCGCGGCGAGGGAGCTTTCTTT.

V and J are TRBV25-1 and TRBJ1-1; D not resolved. Per germline, CDR1 MGHDK and CDR2 SYGVNS. The CDR3 loop spans 15 amino acids. The V end lost 5 bases, the J end lost 8 bases, and 21 bases lay between the germline ends. CDR3 region: CASSRVEASLSEAFF. In nucleotides, the CDR3 is TGTGCCAGCAGTCGGGTCGAGGCCTCCCTAAGCGAAGCTTTCTTT.

This clone was seen only once. The chain couples TRBV30 to TRBJ1-1; maybe TRBD1 (5 bases). Per the germline V gene, CDR1 is GTSNPN and CDR2 is SVGIG (reference sequence). The CDR3 length is 13 residues. V was trimmed by 3 bases and J by 3 bases, leaving 11 bases between them. The DNA for the CDR3 is TGTGCCTGGAGGCGCAGGGTGGACACTGAAGCTTTCTTT. Residues: CAWRRRVDTEAFF. Full variable domain (missing parts from reference TRBV30 and TRBJ1-1): SQTIHQWPATLVQPVGSPLSLECTVEGTSNPNLYWYRQAAGRGLQLLFYSVGIGQISSEVPQNLSASRPQDRQFILSSKKLLLSDSGFYLCAWRRRVDTEAFFGQGTRLTVV.

V usage is TRBV7-9 and J usage is TRBJ2-1, with D tentatively TRBD2 (6 bases). Trimming took 6 bases from V and 4 from J, leaving 10 bases between them. Germline CDR1 SEHNR, CDR2 FQNEAQ (reference sequence). The CDR3 covers 13 residues. This chain's CDR3 is CASRVAGYNEQFF. CDR3 nucleotides: TGTGCCAGCAGGGTGGCGGGGTACAATGAGCAGTTCTTC.

The CDR3 DNA reads TGTGCCAGCAGGGGGTTAGCCAAAAACATTCAGTACTTC. It translates to CASRGLAKNIQYF. J is TRBJ2-4 and V is TRBV6-6; D call uncertain. The germline CDR1 and CDR2 sequences are MNHNY and SVGAGI (reference sequence). The CDR3 totals 13 residues. With 6 bases removed from V and 0 bases from J, the gap between germline ends came to 6 bases.

The DNA of the CDR3 is TGTGCCAGCAGCCAAACATCCGGCACTGAAGCTTTCTTT. Translating gives CASSQTSGTEAFF. The rearrangement links TRBV7-3 to TRBJ1-1; no clear D gene. V lost 5 bases and J lost 4, with 11 bases in between. The CDR3 contains 13 residues. From germline, CDR1 is SGHTA and CDR2 FQGTGA.

The chain recombines TRBV7-2 with TRBJ1-5; D is ambiguous. Germline CDR1 reads SGHTA; CDR2 reads FQGNSA. V was clipped by 5 bases and J by 1 base, with 9 bases between them. The CDR3 has 14 residues. The CDR3 bases are TGTGCCAGCAGCGAACGCGGGAGCAATCAGCCCCAGCATTTT. It translates to CASSERGSNQPQHF.

The rearrangement links TRBV10-2 to TRBJ2-7; no definite D call. This CDR3 is 15 amino acids long. Trimming took off 3 bases at V and 5 bases at J, with 17 bases between the two ends. Germline CDR1 and CDR2: WSHSY and SAAADI. CDR3 bases: TGCGCCAGCAGTGATGCGGCCCTCCGGTCAAACGAGCAGTACTTC. Its translation: CASSDAALRSNEQYF.

This clone was detected a few times. The chain combines TRBV4-1 with TRBJ2-5; a possible D gene is TRBD2 (6 bases). The CDR3 runs to 17 residues. Looked up from germline, CDR1 is MGHRA and CDR2 is YSYEKL. The V and J ends lost 4 bases and 5 bases respectively, with 23 bases between them. DNA of the CDR3: TGCGCCAGCAGCCCCATCGGGAGAGAGGTCTCCAGGGAGACCCAGTACTTC. It codes for CASSPIGREVSRETQYF.

The V gene is TRBV7-9, the J gene TRBJ1-4, with TRBD1 matching 9 bases. Germline V CDR1 and CDR2: SEHNR, FQNEAQ (reference sequence). V trimming: 5 bases; J trimming: 7 bases; junction bases outside the gene matches: 14. CDR3 size: 17 residues. This chain's CDR3 is CASSTGTGSRVVEKLFF. In nucleotides, the CDR3 is TGTGCCAGCAGCACCGGGACAGGGTCCCGAGTTGTTGAAAAACTGTTTTTT.

This chain connects TRBV7-2 to TRBJ1-2; 9 bases are shared with TRBD1. V lost 1 base and J lost 8; bases outside the gene matches: 5. Germline CDR1 is SGHTA and CDR2 is FQGNSA. This CDR3 is 14 amino acids long. The CDR3 sequence: CASSLGDRAWGYTF. The CDR3, as DNA: TGTGCCAGCAGCTTAGGGGACAGGGCTTGGGGCTACACCTTC.

This chain links TRBV14 with TRBJ2-6; D gene uncertain. This CDR3 region has 14 residues. The V end lost 2 bases, the J end lost 2 bases, and 4 bases lay between the germline ends. Looked up from germline, CDR1 is SGHDN and CDR2 is FVKESK. The CDR3 DNA is TGTGCCAGCAGCCAATCACCTGGGGCCAACGTCCTGACTTTC. It yields the protein CASSQSPGANVLTF.

This clone was seen once. V and J are TRBV10-2 and TRBJ1-1; D remains ambiguous. CDR3 length equals 13 residues. With 4 bases removed from V and 1 base from J, the gap between germline ends came to 7 bases. CDR1 is WSHSY and CDR2 is SAAADI in the germline V gene. CDR3 DNA sequence: TGCGCCAGCAGTGTAGACCCGAACACTGAAGCTTTCTTT. Protein sequence: CASSVDPNTEAFF.

The chain links TRBV7-2 to TRBJ2-5; 8 nucleotides line up with TRBD1. V was clipped by 4 bases and J by 5 bases; unmatched bases: 9. CDR1 is SGHTA and CDR2 is FQGNSA in the germline V gene. This CDR3 has 15 residues. CDR3 in amino acids: CASSSADRVWETQYF. Written as DNA, the CDR3 is TGTGCCAGCAGCTCAGCGGACAGGGTTTGGGAGACCCAGTACTTC.

This clone was observed a few times. This chain uses TRBV10-3 with TRBJ1-1, with no clear D. Trimming left V 3 bases short and J 8 bases short, with 10 bases between. The germline gives CDR1 ENHRY, CDR2 SYGVKD. This CDR3 region has 12 residues. The CDR3 region is CAISERVREAFF. CDR3 sequence (DNA): TGTGCCATCAGTGAAAGAGTTCGGGAAGCTTTCTTT.

The chain has TRBV7-9 and TRBJ2-5; the D call may be TRBD1 or TRBD2 (5 bases each). The J call may be faulty, since TRBJ2-7 better matches the DNA end. Germline loops: CDR1 SEHNR, CDR2 FQNEAQ (reference sequence). This CDR3 is built from 15 residues. The CDR3 loop reads CASSRNRPGNYEQYF. CDR3 coding DNA: TGTGCCAGCAGCCGTAACAGGCCGGGGAACTACGAGCAGTACTTC.

This clone occurred a few times. The gene calls are TRBV6-6 and TRBJ1-5; TRBD1 is a possible D gene (6 bases). The CDR3 spans 16 residues. Trimming stripped 0 bases from V and 4 bases from J, with 13 bases between. Germline V gene sequence: CDR1 MNHNY, CDR2 SVGAGI (reference sequence). DNA for the CDR3: TGTGCCAGCAGTTACTCGGGGGGCGCGGTAAATCAGCCCCAGCATTTT. Translating gives CASSYSGGAVNQPQHF.

This clone showed up many times. CDR3 loop: CASSQDSEGYTF. As DNA, the CDR3 is TGTGCCAGCAGCCAAGATTCAGAAGGCTACACCTTC. The chain recombines TRBV7-6 with TRBJ1-2; D not resolved. This CDR3 comprises 12 residues. V shed 5 bases and J shed 8 bases, with 12 bases lying between them. Germline V CDR1 and CDR2: SGHVS, FNYEAQ.

This rearrangement joins TRBV28 to TRBJ1-1; D is ambiguous. There are 12 residues in the CDR3. Trimming cost V 3 bases and J 4 bases, with 6 bases left between them. Germline values: CDR1 MDHEN, CDR2 SYDVKM. The CDR3 DNA is TGTGCCAGCAGTTTTTTCGGCACTGAAGCTTTCTTT. Amino acid sequence: CASSFFGTEAFF. Combining the CDR3 with reference TRBV28 and TRBJ1-1 gives the whole variable domain DVKVTQSSRYLVKRTGEKVFLECVQDMDHENMFWYRQDPGLGLRLIYFSYDVKMKEKGDIPEGYSVSREKKERFSLILESASTNQTSMYLCASSFFGTEAFFGQGTRLTVV.